This section outlines one T cell receptor beta chain sequence together with its context. The antigen it recognizes is unknown. No base qualities exist here, and no much larger clone lies one base off it. These data belong to a study of CD8+ T cells in alopecia areata (dated by TCRdb to between 2018 and 2020). Turning to the overall study: Treated patients were enrolled in an open-label pilot trial of oral tofacitinib at 5 to 10 mg twice daily for moderate-to-severe alopecia areata. Patients received tofacitinib for 6 to 18 months and were then followed off drug for 6 months to check for delayed response and recurrence. For the treated patients, the SALT score, which quantifies what percentage of scalp surface area is affected, served as the measure of disease severity. High-throughput TCRbeta sequencing was used to examine T cell clonal expansion in alopecia areata in both the C3H/HeJ mouse model and human patients. In humans, TCRbeta sequencing was performed on scalp tissue and on sorted CD4+ and CD8+ peripheral blood T cells from healthy controls and from patients with patchy or totalis/universalis alopecia areata. Biopsies were taken from tofacitinib-treated patients at baseline and at 4 and 24 weeks of treatment, and a later scalp biopsy was taken in several of the tofacitinib-treated patients. Clonality in the scalp was compared among normal scalp (n=4), patchy alopecia areata scalp (n=8), and alopecia totalis/universalis scalp (n=8). RNA was obtained with the PAXgene miRNA kit for fixed scalp, the miRNeasy kit for PBMCs, and the RNeasy kit for mouse skin. TCRbeta CDR3 regions were amplified by immunoSEQ multiplex PCR with 35 Vbeta forward and 13 Jbeta reverse primers.

The treatment or condition label, read with the paper, signifies: oral pan-JAK inhibitor, 5-10 mg twice daily. From alopecia areata patients, peripheral blood was collected along with lesional scalp punch biopsies. After PBMCs were isolated by density centrifugation and stained for CD3, CD4 and CD8, a FACSAria was used to sort CD4+ and CD8+ T cells. The CDR3, cysteine through phenylalanine, is 16 amino acids long. The read is trimmed to its CDR3 DNA, 48 bases read in frame from base 1. Relative to germline, V is missing 4 bases and J is missing 2 bases, with 7 bases of the junction outside any gene match. CDR1 and CDR2 are drawn from the germline V gene: MGHDK, SYGVNS. The paper as a whole reports these results and caveats: Because the treated cohort was small and included a single nonresponder, larger studies are needed to assess links between baseline CD8+ expansion and response. Many expanded lesional clones were found to persist in scalp and blood during tofacitinib treatment, and relapse after treatment cessation may be partly explained by this persistence. TCR sequences shared between patients were less clear than in mice, possibly partly because of HLA diversity in the patient population. Tofacitinib significantly decreased scalp clonality and the number of expanded CD8+ clones among the top 100 scalp clones. Compared with normal scalp, lesional scalp had higher clonality and more expanded CD8+ clones, particularly in alopecia totalis/universalis, a pattern that suggests antigenic drive. Unlike mouse skin, where gammadelta T cells dominate, normal human skin contains resident alphabeta T cells that get sequenced too, which complicates analysis of the scalp TCR repertoire.

Receptor libraries were prepared by the immunoSEQ multiplex PCR assay. RNA was extracted from all samples and reverse transcribed into cDNA, which served as template for TCR sequencing. SuperScript III was used to make first-strand cDNA, primed with a 2:1 mix of oligo-dT and random hexamers. A synthetic immune receptor repertoire was used to measure amplification bias, and any remaining bias was corrected computationally. The original pipeline was this. After raw reads were preprocessed to remove errors, the CDR3 was defined following IMGT conventions as running from the conserved cysteine to phenylalanine. Clonality was computed by normalizing Shannon entropy by log2 of the number of productive unique TCRs and subtracting the result from 1. Whether each scalp clone was CD4 or CD8 was inferred by checking scalp TCRbeta sequences against the CD4 and CD8 repertoires from sorted blood. TCRdb provides this immuneACCESS table in a form limited to in-frame rearrangements. Some clones are lacking; in checked studies, under half of them reflect an unresolved V gene, and why the rest are absent is not known. Clone size and the V and J calls come from that table; the DNA yielded D and trimming. The sample includes 180,000 or so clones, with 58% observed a single time. In total, the top ten clones hold roughly 17% of the sample.

Specimen: CD4+ T cells sorted from blood, collected at approximately week 61, from a patient treated with tofacitinib. The rearranged chain carries TRBV25-1 and TRBJ1-1, with 10 central nucleotides matching TRBD1. This clonotype was sampled from a human donor with alopecia areata. In nucleotides, the sequence is TGTGCCAGCAGTGTTGCCGGGACAGGGGTTAACACTGAAGCTTTCTTT. This translates into CASSVAGTGVNTEAFF.